Detailed here is one TCR beta chain. The CDR3 loop spans 16 amino acids. V was clipped by 6 bases and J by 6 bases, with 21 bases between them. Germline CDR1 and CDR2: MNHEY and SMNVEV (reference sequence). The sample is drawn from a study of blood T cell repertoires in COVID-19. Some clones are missing from TCRdb's copy, which holds only in-frame ones; the method was immunoSEQ multiplex PCR. The table has some 360,000 clones, about 90% seen once. The receptor was derived from a woman in her sixties with COVID-19, enrolled during active disease. V usage is TRBV27 and J usage is TRBJ2-1; the D gene is possibly TRBD1 (6 bases). Material: peripheral blood. The CDR3 DNA reads TGTGCCAGCAGGCGTGATGTGGGGGCAGGAAGCAATGAGCAGTTCTTC. This codes for CASRRDVGAGSNEQFF.